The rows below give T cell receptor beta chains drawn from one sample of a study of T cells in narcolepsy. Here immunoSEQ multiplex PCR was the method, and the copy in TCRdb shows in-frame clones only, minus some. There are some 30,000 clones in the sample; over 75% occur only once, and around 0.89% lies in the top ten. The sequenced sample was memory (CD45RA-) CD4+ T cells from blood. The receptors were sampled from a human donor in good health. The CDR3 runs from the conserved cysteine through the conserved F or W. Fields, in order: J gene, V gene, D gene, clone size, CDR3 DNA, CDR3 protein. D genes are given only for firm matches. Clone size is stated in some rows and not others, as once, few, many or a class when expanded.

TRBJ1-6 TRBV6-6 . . TGTGCCAGCTCTCTCCGGGGGGCGTATAATTCACCCCTCCACTTT CASSLRGAYNSPLHF
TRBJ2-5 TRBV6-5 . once TGTGCCAGCAGTTACTCGACGGTACGGTCTGAGACCCAGTACTTC CASSYSTVRSETQYF
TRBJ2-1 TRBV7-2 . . TGTGCCAGCAGCGCCGACGGAAGCTCCTACAATGAGCAGTTCTTC CASSADGSSYNEQFF
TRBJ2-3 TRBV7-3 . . TGTGCCAGCAGCTTGGGCACAGATACGCAGTATTTT CASSLGTDTQYF
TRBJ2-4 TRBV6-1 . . TGTGCCAGCAGTGCTCCGGGACTCCCATACTTC CASSAPGLPYF
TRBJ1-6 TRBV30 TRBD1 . TGTGCCTGGGGCGGACAGGGCGGATCACCCCTCCACTTT CAWGGQGGSPLHF
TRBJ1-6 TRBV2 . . TGTGCCAGCAGTCGACAGGCCTATAATAATTCACCCCTCCACTTT CASSRQAYNNSPLHF
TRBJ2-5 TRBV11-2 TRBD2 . TGTGCCAGCAGCTTTGAGGGAGGGCCAAAGACCCAGTACTTC CASSFEGGPKTQYF
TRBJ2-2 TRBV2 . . TGTGCCAGCAGTGAGGGGGCACTGGCCACCGGGGAGCTGTTTTTT CASSEGALATGELFF
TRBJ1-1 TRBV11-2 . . TGTGCCAGCAGCTTAGACGACACTGAAGCTTTCTTT CASSLDDTEAFF
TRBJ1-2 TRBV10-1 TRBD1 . TGCGCCATGGACAGGTACACCTATGGCTACACCTTC CAMDRYTYGYTF
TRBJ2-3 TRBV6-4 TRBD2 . TGTGCCAGCAGTGACAAGCGACTACTACTAGCGGGGTATGATACGCAGTATTTT CASSDKRLLLAGYDTQYF
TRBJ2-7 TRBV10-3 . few TGTGCCATCAGTGTAACCAGGGGCGAGCAGTACTTC CAISVTRGEQYF
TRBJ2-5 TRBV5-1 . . TGCGCCAGCAGCGCTGAACTAAAAGAGACCCAGTACTTC CASSAELKETQYF
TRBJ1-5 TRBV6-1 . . TGTGCCAGCAGTGACCCGCTGACACGCTATAGCAATCAGCCCCAGCATTTT CASSDPLTRYSNQPQHF
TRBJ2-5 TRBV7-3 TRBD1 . TGTGCCAGCAGCTTCACAGGGGGGGAGACCCAGTACTTC CASSFTGGETQYF
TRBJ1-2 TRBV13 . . TGTGCCAGCAGCTGGGCGGGCAGGCCGCCTAACTATGGCTACACCTTC CASSWAGRPPNYGYTF
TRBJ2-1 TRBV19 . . TGTGCCAGTAGTAACCTGGACAGTTTCAATGAGCAGTTCTTC CASSNLDSFNEQFF
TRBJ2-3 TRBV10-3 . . TGTGCCATCAGTGAGGGCCGACTTACAGATACGCAGTATTTT CAISEGRLTDTQYF
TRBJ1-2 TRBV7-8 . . TGTGCCAGCAGCTTGGAAGATTCTATCCAAAGGGGAGGCTATGGCTACACCTTC CASSLEDSIQRGGYGYTF
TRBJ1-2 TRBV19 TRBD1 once TGTGCCAGTAGTACGACAGGGGGCGCGAATGGCTACACCTTC CASSTTGGANGYTF
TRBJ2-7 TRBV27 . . TGTGCCAGCAGTTTATCAGTTTCTGGTCTTCACTCCTACGAGCAGTACTTC CASSLSVSGLHSYEQYF
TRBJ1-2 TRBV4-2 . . TGTGCCAGCAGCCAAGAGATTGGGGGTGGCTACACCTTC CASSQEIGGGYTF
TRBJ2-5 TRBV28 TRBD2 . TGTGCCAGCAGTTCCCGACTGGTGACTAGCGGAACCATGAAGACCCAGTACTTC CASSSRLVTSGTMKTQYF
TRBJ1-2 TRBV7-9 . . TGTGCCAGCAGCTCCTACAGGGTCAACTATGGCTACACCTTC CASSSYRVNYGYTF
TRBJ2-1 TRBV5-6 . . TGTGCCAGCAGCACCCTGACGGCGGCCAATGAGCAGTTCTTC CASSTLTAANEQFF
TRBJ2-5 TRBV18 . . TGTGCCAGCTCCCCCTCGGGACGGGACCAAGAGACCCAGTACTTC CASSPSGRDQETQYF
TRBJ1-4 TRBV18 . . TGTGCCAGCTCACTAGGTCGGAGGCCTAATGAAAAACTGTTTTTT CASSLGRRPNEKLFF
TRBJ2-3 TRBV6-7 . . TGTGCCAGCAGTTACTCGAGTGTAGAGTTTTCAGATACGCAGTATTTT CASSYSSVEFSDTQYF
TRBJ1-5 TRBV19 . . TGTGCCAGTACTCAGGAGGGATTCAGAGGTCAGCCCCAGCATTTT CASTQEGFRGQPQHF
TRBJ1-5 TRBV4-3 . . TGCGCCAGCAGCCAAGATATTAGGGGAGGTCAGCCCCAGCATTTT CASSQDIRGGQPQHF
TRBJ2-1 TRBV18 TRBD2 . TGTGCCAGCTCAAAAAGCGGGAGGGAAAACAATGAGCAGTTCTTC CASSKSGRENNEQFF
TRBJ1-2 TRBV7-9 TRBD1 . TGTGCCAGCAGCCCTAGGACAGGACACTATGGCTACACCTTC CASSPRTGHYGYTF
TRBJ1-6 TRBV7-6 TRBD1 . TGTGCCAGCAGCTTAGGTGGGACAGGGGAATCACCCCTCCACTTT CASSLGGTGESPLHF
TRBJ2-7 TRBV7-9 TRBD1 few TGTGCCAGCAGCTCACCGGGACAGACCTACGAGCAGTACTTC CASSSPGQTYEQYF
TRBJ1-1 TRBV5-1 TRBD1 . TGCGCCAGCAGCTTGGGGAGGGGGCGAACTGAAGCTTTCTTT CASSLGRGRTEAFF
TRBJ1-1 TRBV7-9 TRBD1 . TGTGCCAGCAGCTTTGGGGAACAGGGGGGAGCTTTCTTT CASSFGEQGGAFF
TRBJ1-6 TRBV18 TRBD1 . TGTGCCAGCTCACCCCGACAGGGGTTTAATTCACCCCTCCACTTT CASSPRQGFNSPLHF
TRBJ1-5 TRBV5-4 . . TGTGCCAGCAGCTTACCCAATCAGCCCCAGCATTTT CASSLPNQPQHF
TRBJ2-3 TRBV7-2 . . TGTGCCAGCAGCTTAGACGGGAGAATTGCAGATACGCAGTATTTT CASSLDGRIADTQYF